This T cell receptor (beta chain) was profiled in a study of T cell clonality in common variable immunodeficiency. Ten or more counts support this clone. The read ends 3 residues early relative to the CDR3; the germline J gene fills the gap. The trim removed 4 bases at V and 4 bases at J, leaving 6 bases unmatched. This CDR3 has 15 residues. Germline lookup yields CDR1 SNHLY and CDR2 FYNNEI. TCRdb's table, derived via immunoSEQ multiplex PCR, lists solely in-frame clones and lacks some. The sample was found to contain about 55,000 clones, and every one recurs. The rearrangement uses TRBV2 and TRBJ2-5, with 10 bases that match TRBD2. The sequenced material came from peripheral blood mononuclear cells. The receptor comes from a person between 18 and 70 years old in good health. The DNA read from the CDR3 is TGTGCCAGCAGTGCAGCGGGAGGGAGGGGAGAGACC. This translates into CASSAAGGRGET. The full-length CDR3 reads as CASSAAGGRGETQYF.